These 12 T cell receptor beta chains came from one sample sequenced in a study of Ad26.COV2.S vaccination and SARS-CoV-2 variants. The protocol was immunoSEQ multiplex PCR, while the TCRdb copy is restricted to in-frame clones and leaves out a portion. The sample holds more than 400,000 clones; 90% are singletons and the top ten take around 4.5%. As for treatment: about 20 received Ad26.COV2.S at low or high dose, single or two shots; several received placebo; per-sample allocation not given. Specimen acquisition occurred on day 63 following the initial vaccine or placebo injection. The sample in question was peripheral blood, obtained in a trial of Ad26.COV2.S vaccine versus placebo. The receptors here all came from a person between 18 and 65 years old who received the Ad26.COV2.S COVID-19 vaccine or a placebo.

The chain uses TRBV5-6 and TRBJ2-3; 7 bases are a match to TRBD2. The V segment lost 0 bases and the J segment 0 bases; nucleotides outside the gene matches: 1. Germline V gene data show CDR1 as SGHDT and CDR2 as YYEEEE. The CDR3 sequence is 15 residues long. CDR3 sequence: CASSLGGGSTDTQYF. As DNA, the CDR3 is TGTGCCAGCAGCTTGGGCGGGGGAAGCACAGATACGCAGTATTTT.

J is TRBJ2-3 and V is TRBV3-1 (or the pseudogene TRBV3-2); 13 nucleotides line up with TRBD2. The CDR3 totals 15 residues. The J segment lost 5 bases and the V segment lost 5 bases, leaving 4 bases of the junction unmatched. Germline CDR1 reads LGHDT; CDR2 reads YNNKEL (reference sequence). The CDR3: CASSRLAGGGDTQYF. The CDR3 nucleotides read TGTGCCAGCAGCAGACTAGCGGGAGGAGGAGATACGCAGTATTTT.

The chain employs TRBV7-8 and TRBJ2-7, with TRBD2 matching over 7 bases. V lost 8 bases to trimming and J lost 4 bases; unmatched junction nucleotides: 11. Germline values: CDR1 SGHVS, CDR2 FQNEAQ. This CDR3 spans 14 amino acids. CDR3: CASSGEGWFYEQYF. Here the CDR3 DNA reads TGTGCCAGCTCCGGGGAGGGATGGTTTTACGAGCAGTACTTC.

A word on this clone: Its ends do not fully match the called genes, so a read error is possible. V is TRBV7-2 and J is TRBJ2-1, with 8 bases fitting TRBD2. The germline V gene has CDR1 SGHTA and CDR2 FQGNSA. The CDR3 is made up of 15 amino acids. CDR3 DNA: TGTGTCAGCAGCTCACCGGGACTAGGCTTCGGTGAGCAGTTCTTC. Protein product: CVSSSPGLGFGEQFF.

This clone was observed a handful of times. V is TRBV9 and J is TRBJ2-7; D not resolved. Trimming pared 2 bases from V and 3 bases from J, leaving 12 bases between. Germline loops: CDR1 SGDLS, CDR2 YYNGEE. This CDR3 is 14 amino acids long. This chain's CDR3 is CASSVSSTNYEQYF. The CDR3 coding sequence is TGTGCCAGCAGCGTCAGCTCTACCAACTACGAGCAGTACTTC.

The chain is built from TRBV6-4 and TRBJ2-3; 7 nucleotides agree with TRBD2. This CDR3 is built from 17 residues. Trimming removed 8 bases from V and 2 bases from J; junction bases left unmatched: 16. Looked up from germline, CDR1 is MRHNA and CDR2 is SNTAGT. In DNA form, the CDR3 reads TGTGCCAGCGCCGAGCGGGAAGACTTATGCACCACAGATACGCAGTATTTT. Protein sequence: CASAEREDLCTTDTQYF.

This clone was counted between two and nine times. The rearrangement uses TRBV7-2 and TRBJ2-3, with 11 bases identical to TRBD2. Germline CDR1 SGHTA, CDR2 FQGNSA. The CDR3 extends over 18 amino acids. V trimming: 5 bases; J trimming: 1 base; junction bases outside the gene matches: 11. The CDR3 nucleotides read TGTGCCAGCAGCCCAAGGGGGACTAGCGGTTCTCGCACAGATACGCAGTATTTT. This gives the protein CASSPRGTSGSRTDTQYF.

This clone has more than one count but fewer than ten. The chain carries TRBV6-1 and TRBJ1-2; D perhaps matches TRBD1 (5 bases). CDR3 length: 13 amino acids. V lost 3 bases and J 4 bases, leaving 9 bases between the germline ends. Germline V gene data show CDR1 as MNHNS and CDR2 as SASEGT. The CDR3 DNA sequence: TGTGCCAGCAGTGAGACAGTTCTCTATGGCTACACCTTC. This sequence encodes CASSETVLYGYTF.

This chain connects TRBV7-8 to TRBJ1-5, with TRBD1 as a possible D gene (5 bases). V was trimmed by 2 bases and J by 1 base, leaving 6 bases between them. Germline CDR1 reads SGHVS; CDR2 reads FQNEAQ. The CDR3 has 14 residues. The CDR3 spells CASSLRQSNQPQHF. The CDR3, as DNA: TGTGCCAGCAGCTTAAGACAGAGCAATCAGCCCCAGCATTTT.

This chain joins TRBV6-2 or TRBV6-3 and TRBJ2-1, with 8 bases that match TRBD2. There are 16 residues in the CDR3. Per germline, CDR1 MNHEY and CDR2 SVGEGT. V gave up 2 bases and J gave up 0 bases; unmatched junction bases: 3. The CDR3 loop is CASSYGGTSSYNEQFF. The CDR3 coding sequence is TGTGCCAGCAGTTACGGAGGGACTAGCTCCTACAATGAGCAGTTCTTC.

The chain uses TRBV21-1 and TRBJ1-5. TRBV21-1 is annotated as a pseudogene. The CDR3 runs to 15 residues. Here the CDR3 DNA reads TGTGCCAGCAGCAGCGGGACCACGGGGCATCAGCCCCAGCATTTT. Its translation is CASSSGTTGHQPQHF.

CDR3 in amino acids: CASSIGTADIGYTF. The CDR3, as DNA: TGTGCCAGTAGTATAGGCACAGCGGATATTGGCTACACCTTC. V is TRBV19 and J is TRBJ1-2; the D is unclear. The CDR3 spans 14 residues. V was trimmed by 1 base and J by 7 bases, leaving 13 bases between them. Germline V gene data show CDR1 as LNHDA and CDR2 as SQIVND (reference sequence).